Detailed here is one TCR beta chain. Its recognized antigen is unknown. There are no base qualities to consult, and no much larger clone falls within one base. This entry comes from a study of shared clonotypes between healthy human individuals (dated by TCRdb to 2020 to 2022). With respect to the entire study: Three men and a couple of women, aged 18 to 49 years, made up the cohort. For each donor, three plates each were used for CD4 naive and CD4 memory, two plates were used for CD8 naive, and one plate was used for CD8 memory. To estimate repertoire size and how much clonotypes are shared between individuals, the study performed deep sequencing of blood TCR repertoires from roughly five healthy adults. To increase sequencing depth and limit assay-specific biases, different laboratories used diverse techniques to prepare libraries and sequence TCR repertoires. Per donor, leukapheresis produced somewhere between about 0.85 and 9.5 billion PBMCs.

Using the deep immunoSEQ assay, multiplex PCR amplified TCR CDR3 regions from genomic DNA. Extracted genomic DNA from each cell subset was distributed evenly across all wells of several immunoSEQ 96-well plates, and each plate was treated as a replicate. For sorted subsets, 200 to 250 ng genomic DNA, equal to 30,000 to 35,000 T cell genomes, was loaded into each replicate PCR. Purified libraries were measured with a Qubit 3.0 fluorometer, size-checked on a Bioanalyzer 2100, and measured again with the KAPA Library Quantification kit. A separate single-read 150-cycle Illumina NextSeq 550 flow cell was used to sequence each immunoSEQ 96-well plate. On the study's bioinformatics: Because only junctional sequences without quality scores were contained in the immunoSEQ output, filtering matching that applied to full-length reads could not be performed. To assign V/J genes and CDR3, sequences were annotated using PyIR, a Python wrapper for IgBLAST v1.9, with IMGT germline references. Reads were filtered out if the reads had weak V/J assignments (E-value above 1e-6), no CDR3, stop codons, out-of-frame junctions, or ambiguous translated residues. V3J clonotypes were defined as sequences sharing an identical inferred V gene, J gene, and CDR3 amino acid sequence. To compute the percentage overlap between repertoires, the number of shared unique clonotypes was divided by the size of the smaller repertoire. Three approaches were used to assess repertoire richness: RTK rarefaction, the Chao1 estimator, and Recon v2.1 estimates of unobserved clonotypes. OLGA was used to compute generation probabilities for all TCRbeta clonotypes that the gDNA method yielded from a handful of donors. TCRdb's version of the immuneACCESS table is confined to in-frame rearrangements and falls short of the full clone set. An unresolved V gene accounts for under half of the shortfall where checked; the remainder is of unknown origin. The DNA gave D and trimming, while V, J and clone size come from that table. This sample is represented by about 1 million clones; 78% of them were singletons. Under 0.65% of the sample rests with the top ten.

Study-level results and caveats: Across a few donors, around 5% of naive CD4, roughly 3.4% of naive CD8, around 2.1% of memory CD4, and 0.4% of memory CD8 clonotypes were shared. Sampling was limited to blood, and TCR repertoires in tissue likely differ from TCR repertoires in blood. Naive subsets generally had larger estimated clonotype richness than memory subsets. Clonotypes shared by all four sorted-subset donors showed higher generation probabilities than non-shared clonotypes. The small number of donors limited the genetic and exposure-history diversity represented. Incomplete sequencing was indicated by rarefaction of sorted-subset datasets, despite the large sequencing depth. Pairwise subsampling led to the expectation that sequencing depth would affect the degree of clonotype sharing among donors.

Based on the germline V gene, the CDR1 and CDR2 sequences are SGHRS and YFSETQ. The CDR3 starts with the cysteine, ends with the phenylalanine, and has 16 residues. The retained sequence is limited to the CDR3, 48 bases, with the frame set at the first base. A distance of 15 bases separates the germline ends of V and J, which lose 1 base and 2 bases respectively. The donors were healthy, HIV-negative adults who had no recently reported acute infections or vaccinations. Only Caucasian adults living in Nashville, Tennessee, USA were represented among the donors. CD4+ T cells were enriched by magnetic negative selection; naive cells were then positively selected on CD45RA, and the negative fraction formed the memory subset. Blood was collected by leukapheresis, and PBMCs were isolated by Ficoll-Histopaque density gradient centrifugation and then cryopreserved in liquid nitrogen vapor phase. Analytical flow cytometry was used to check the purity and quantity of every magnetically sorted T cell population. From each sorted fraction, genomic DNA was isolated and quantified by UV absorbance on a Nanodrop 2000c.

The chain uses TRBV5-1 and TRBJ2-5, with no reliable assignment of the D segment. Sequencing was carried out using memory CD4+ T cells from PBMCs. What this sample's cell subset or site label stands for: CD45RA-negative fraction. This clonotype originated in a man between 18 and 35 years old in good health. Some clones in this sample may be carry-over from other donors' samples. The CDR3 in this case is CASSLIGPGAQETQYF. The DNA sequence reads TGCGCCAGCAGCTTGATAGGTCCAGGTGCTCAAGAGACCCAGTACTTC.